Sequencing of this T cell receptor (beta chain) was carried out in a study of monozygotic twins with inflammatory bowel disease (dated by TCRdb to between 2018 and 2021). At the level of the whole study: In total, approximately 28 monozygotic twin pairs made up the full study: 19 Danish pairs, all IBD-discordant, plus nine German pairs, of which four were IBD-concordant and five were IBD-discordant. The search for disease-associated traits relied mainly on comparing, within discordant pairs, IBD patients with their genetically identical healthy co-twins. Each individual had, on average, about 151 000 unique TCRalpha sequences and 181 000 unique TCRbeta sequences available for analysis.

The full study reports these points: The analysis was unable to tell apart different T cell subtypes. Differing immunosuppressive treatments among patients may have added background noise and inter-individual variability to the repertoires. No difference in repertoire similarity was observed between concordant and discordant twins, possibly owing to limited statistical power. Measured by the inverse Simpson index, TCRbeta repertoire diversity was lower in IBD patients than in their healthy co-twins. No single strong signal or clonotype linked to IBD turned up in the results, so the idea that one exists was not supported. Fewer clonotypes were shared with other individuals by IBD patients than by healthy twins, most markedly in patients showing signs of disease activity.

CDR1 is given as KGHDR and CDR2 as SFDVKD, both from the germline V gene. The CDR3 contains 18 residues, cysteine and phenylalanine counted. The coding DNA is unavailable. From each donor, an approximately 2.5 ml peripheral blood sample was collected into PAXgene tubes and kept at -80 degrees C. Without T cell sorting, total RNA was isolated from whole blood using the PAXgene blood miRNA kit on an automated QIAcube. Peripheral blood from monozygotic twin pairs concordant or discordant for inflammatory bowel disease was subjected to deep TCRalpha and TCRbeta repertoire profiling with unique molecular barcoding. Smoking habits were recorded for all twin pairs, and individuals were classified as current, former or never smokers. The protocol used for the library was 5' RACE. For each TCR library, around 3,800 ng of total RNA was used. For each sample, cDNA synthesis was carried out in eight separate reactions using SMARTScribe reverse transcriptase. Unique molecular identifiers containing a 6-nucleotide sample barcode were introduced through template switching during cDNA synthesis. Amplification of TCRalpha and TCRbeta cDNA involved two nested PCRs of roughly 17 and 9 cycles, and each PCR was followed by bead purification. Before amplification, the cDNA was treated with uracil DNA-glycosylase and purified using the QIAquick PCR purification kit. In the second PCR, Illumina TruSeq-compatible adapters and sample-specific barcodes were added. Library quality and concentration were checked on TapeStation and Qubit, and libraries were pooled at about 5 ng each. Sequencing of pooled libraries was carried out on an Illumina HiSeq2500 single-index Rapid Run using 2 x 100 bp reads and custom sequencing primers. The authors' pipeline ran thus. UMI-based consensus assembly with MiGEC version 1.2.6 was used to correct PCR and sequencing errors. V(D)J alignment, clonotype assembly and CDR3 extraction were performed with MiXCR version 2.1.1. Normalisation of gene usage, clonotype sharing and MAIT/NKT TCR abundance was achieved by analysing the top 1000, 10 000 and 20 000 clonotypes per sample. After downsampling to 27 000 UMIs, diversity was calculated as the inverse Simpson index using the vegan R package. Paired Mann-Whitney U tests were applied to discordant twin pairs, and Benjamini-Hochberg correction was used for multiple testing. After the reads were reprocessed by TCRdb, one entry was made per CDR3 protein sequence, with no DNA. The V and J calls were determined by TCRdb, not by the authors. The table for this sample shows more than 300,000 distinct CDR3 sequences. The leading ten clones occupy 2.5% to 3% of the sample.

Details on this clonotype: Its antigen is unknown.

The sample was blood. This TCR came from a human donor with ulcerative colitis or Crohn's disease, or a healthy co-twin of an affected twin (not recorded which). Recombination connected TRBV24-1 to TRBJ2-1; TCRdb indicates TRBD1, and absent DNA this call remains unverified. This receptor carries the CDR3 CATSDPTWTGGADDEQFF.